This entry lists 12 T cell receptor beta chains sequenced from one sample in a study of cytotoxic CD8 clonotypes in ibrutinib-treated CLL. Only in-frame clones appear in the TCRdb table, and some are missing; sequencing was by immunoSEQ multiplex PCR. Of roughly 42,000 clones detected, around 67% appear once; the ten largest clones hold 5.5% to 7%. The starting material was PBMCs, obtained at disease progression, from a patient treated with ibrutinib. These receptors came from a human donor with chronic lymphocytic leukemia.

The chain recombines TRBV6-5 with TRBJ2-5; a possible D gene is TRBD1 (6 bases). V was clipped by 6 bases and J by 0 bases, with 14 bases between them. Germline CDR1 reads MNHEY; CDR2 reads SVGAGI. CDR3 length equals 15 residues. CDR3 bases: TGTGCCAGCAGCAAACGATGGACAGACCAAGAGACCCAGTACTTC. Protein: CASSKRWTDQETQYF.

J is TRBJ2-2 and V is TRBV5-1; 8 bases line up with TRBD2. This CDR3 contains 16 residues. Losses at the gene ends were 3 bases for V and 3 bases for J; bases not matched to a gene: 7. The germline gives CDR1 SGHRS, CDR2 YFSETQ. This chain's CDR3 is CASSSYGRADTGELFF. DNA of the CDR3: TGCGCCAGCAGCTCTTACGGGAGGGCCGACACCGGGGAGCTGTTTTTT.

The chain is built from TRBV19 and TRBJ1-1; D ambiguous. This CDR3 region has 15 residues. Deletions cut 4 bases from V and 2 bases from J, with 14 bases between. From germline, CDR1 is LNHDA and CDR2 SQIVND (reference sequence). This CDR3 reads CASSSPWDSNTEAFF. CDR3 nucleotide sequence: TGTGCCAGTAGTAGCCCCTGGGATTCTAACACTGAAGCTTTCTTT. Drawing the rest from reference TRBV19 and TRBJ1-1, the complete variable domain is DGGITQSPKYLFRKEGQNVTLSCEQNLNHDAMYWYRQDPGQGLRLIYYSQIVNDFQKGDIAEGYSVSREKKESFPLTVTSAQKNPTAFYLCASSSPWDSNTEAFFGQGTRLTVV.

The chain joins TRBV6-5 to TRBJ1-2, with TRBD1 identical over 7 bases. This CDR3 comprises 14 residues. Trimming at V came to 0 bases and at J to 6 bases, leaving 4 bases not matched to a gene. Per germline, CDR1 MNHEY and CDR2 SVGAGI. The CDR3 nucleotides read TGTGCCAGCAGTTACTCGGGCAGGGGGAATGGCTACACCTTC. Protein sequence: CASSYSGRGNGYTF.

The rearrangement joins TRBV2 to TRBJ2-6, with D uncertain. CDR3 size: 14 residues. Trimming removed 6 bases at V and 0 bases at J, with 6 bases between. The germline V gene encodes CDR1 SNHLY and CDR2 FYNNEI. The CDR3 coding sequence is TGTGCCAGCAGCGGAGACTCTGGGGCCAACGTCCTGACTTTC. The encoded protein is CASSGDSGANVLTF.

This chain links TRBV7-2 with TRBJ2-7; 9 bases align to TRBD2. V shed 7 bases and J 3 bases; nucleotides not matched to a gene: 7. In germline, CDR1 is SGHTA, CDR2 FQGNSA. This CDR3 has 14 amino acids. For the CDR3, the DNA is TGTGCCAGCATCGCGACTAGCGGAAACTACGAGCAGTACTTC. Translated, it gives CASIATSGNYEQYF.

This chain links TRBV28 with TRBJ1-5; unclear D gene. Germline CDR1 reads MDHEN; CDR2 reads SYDVKM. CDR3 length equals 14 residues. Trimming pared 6 bases from V and 11 bases from J, leaving 20 bases between. The CDR3 reads CASSQGRWGWSQHF. The CDR3 DNA reads as TGTGCCAGCAGCCAAGGCCGGTGGGGATGGTCCCAGCATTTT.

Note on this clone: Relative to the germline gene, one junction end is altered; a read error may explain this. This sample includes further DNA sequences coding for the same CDR3. This chain connects TRBV9 to TRBJ2-2; a possible D gene is TRBD1 (6 bases). Per germline, CDR1 SGDLS and CDR2 YYNGEE. The CDR3 extends over 16 amino acids. The CDR3 protein is CASSVPGQLNTGELFF. CDR3 DNA: TGTGCCAGCAGCGTCCCAGGACAGCTAAACACCGGAGAGCTGTTTTTT.

In this sample, this clone turned up a few times. The rearrangement links TRBV7-3 to TRBJ2-7; TRBD2 is a possible D gene (7 bases). In germline, CDR1 is SGHTA, CDR2 FQGTGA. This CDR3 is built from 14 residues. The V end was cut by 5 bases, the J end by 3 bases, with 14 bases between. The CDR3 reads CASSPRGGFYEQYF. The DNA of the CDR3 is TGTGCCAGCAGCCCTAGGGGGGGATTCTACGAGCAGTACTTC.

V usage is TRBV19 and J usage is TRBJ2-1; 8 bases align to TRBD2. CDR1 is LNHDA and CDR2 is SQIVND in the germline V gene (reference sequence). The CDR3 is 15 amino acids. V dropped 3 bases and J dropped 9; count of bases not matched to a gene: 10. The CDR3 region has the DNA TGTGCCAGTAGTATCCCGCCTAGCGGGTCGTCTGAGCAGTTCTTC. Amino acids: CASSIPPSGSSEQFF.

In this sample, this clone turned up once. J is TRBJ2-4 and V is TRBV5-1, with 9 bases matching TRBD2. V lost 0 bases to trimming and J lost 8 bases; unmatched junction nucleotides: 6. Germline lookup yields CDR1 SGHRS and CDR2 YFSETQ. This CDR3 is built from 15 residues. As DNA, the CDR3 is TGCGCCAGCAGCTTGGGACTAGCGGATTTAGACATTCAGTACTTC. Translated: CASSLGLADLDIQYF.

This clone came up once. The chain has TRBV6-1 and TRBJ2-7; TRBD2 is a possible D gene (6 bases). The CDR3 length is 15 residues. The germline V and J ends were trimmed by 1 base and 0 bases, with 10 bases remaining between them. Germline-derived CDR1 and CDR2 are MNHNS and SASEGT. CDR3 loop: CASSEVGGSSYEQYF. The CDR3 bases are TGTGCCAGCAGTGAAGTGGGGGGTAGCTCCTACGAGCAGTACTTC.